The sequence of this TCR beta chain was determined in a study of shared clonotypes between healthy human individuals. The study, taken as a whole, reports: Expectations were that clonotype sharing among donors would be affected by sequencing depth.

Of note for this clone: Its specificity is not known.

Germline loops: CDR1 SGHRS, CDR2 YFSETQ. Trimming took off 1 base at V and 3 bases at J, with 4 bases between the two ends. The CDR3 consists of 12 residues. Only in-frame clones appear in the TCRdb table, and some are missing; sequencing was by immunoSEQ multiplex PCR. The profile covers about 2 million clones, with approximately 95% appearing a single time and 0.1% to 0.15% taken by the ten largest. Donors comprised only Caucasian adults living in Nashville, Tennessee. The clonotype was recovered from a man younger than 30 in good health. The rearrangement uses TRBV5-1 and TRBJ2-5; D is undetermined. Material for sequencing was naive CD4+ T cells sorted from blood. Subset here: CD45RA+ positively selected. CDR3 residues: CASSLPKETQYF. Written as DNA, the CDR3 is TGCGCCAGCAGCTTGCCAAAAGAGACCCAGTACTTC.